Listed below are T cell receptor beta chains from one sample, sequenced in a study of a mutant IDH1 vaccine in newly diagnosed glioma. These receptors' antigens are unknown. The repertoire was sequenced with immunoSEQ multiplex PCR; TCRdb's copy has only in-frame clones and lacks some. Of approximately 84,000 clones listed, roughly four fifths are singletons. The sample consisted of PBMCs, taken from a glioma patient whose treatment included an IDH1 peptide vaccine. All receptors come from a man between 40 and 49 years old with glioma. Each CDR3 is given with its conserved first and last residue. Fields, in order: V gene, J gene, CDR3 length, CDR3 protein.

v_call: TRBV29-1
j_call: TRBJ1-2
cdr3_length: 14
cdr3_aa: CSIWDGGVNYGYTF

v_call: TRBV6-5
j_call: TRBJ2-7
cdr3_length: 14
cdr3_aa: CASSDGPGAYEQYF

v_call: TRBV6-1
j_call: TRBJ1-4
cdr3_length: 13
cdr3_aa: CASSEATGGKLFF

v_call: TRBV7-9
j_call: TRBJ2-1
cdr3_length: 17
cdr3_aa: CASSQGALAGRYNEQFF

v_call: TRBV6-5
j_call: TRBJ2-1
cdr3_length: 15
cdr3_aa: CASSYLAAAYNEQFF

v_call: TRBV5-1
j_call: TRBJ1-2
cdr3_length: 15
cdr3_aa: CASSLIEGGTYGYTF

v_call: TRBV28
j_call: TRBJ2-7
cdr3_length: 13
cdr3_aa: CASRLAEGYEQYF

v_call: TRBV9
j_call: TRBJ2-7
cdr3_length: 16
cdr3_aa: CASSVLPDMLSYEQYF

v_call: TRBV18
j_call: TRBJ2-1
cdr3_length: 17
cdr3_aa: CASSPPMGQGSYNEQFF

v_call: TRBV6-4
j_call: TRBJ1-2
cdr3_length: 13
cdr3_aa: CASSAEAWAGYTF

v_call: TRBV6-5
j_call: TRBJ1-6
cdr3_length: 15
cdr3_aa: CASSSQRQGRSPLHF

v_call: TRBV4-2
j_call: TRBJ1-4
cdr3_length: 15
cdr3_aa: CASSPTGTTNEKLFF

v_call: TRBV9
j_call: TRBJ2-2
cdr3_length: 14
cdr3_aa: CASSRSRVAGELFF

v_call: TRBV30
j_call: TRBJ1-5
cdr3_length: 13
cdr3_aa: CAWSGEQNQPQHF

v_call: TRBV4-3
j_call: TRBJ2-5
cdr3_length: 15
cdr3_aa: CASSQGLAGGTTQYF

v_call: TRBV27
j_call: TRBJ1-6
cdr3_length: 16
cdr3_aa: CASKDRAGGSHSPLHF

v_call: TRBV19
j_call: TRBJ2-1
cdr3_length: 14
cdr3_aa: CASSQGTAYNEQFF

v_call: TRBV7-8
j_call: TRBJ2-3
cdr3_length: 11
cdr3_aa: CASSSPDTQYF

v_call: TRBV5-1
j_call: TRBJ1-4
cdr3_length: 16
cdr3_aa: CASSLAGGLANEKLFF

v_call: TRBV2
j_call: TRBJ1-2
cdr3_length: 14
cdr3_aa: CASRGSSGSYGYTF

v_call: TRBV7-3
j_call: TRBJ1-5
cdr3_length: 16
cdr3_aa: CASSLRATVPIGPQHF

v_call: TRBV19
j_call: TRBJ2-3
cdr3_length: 13
cdr3_aa: CASSIAAPDTQYF

v_call: TRBV28
j_call: TRBJ2-7
cdr3_length: 14
cdr3_aa: CASSLQGKSYEQYF

v_call: TRBV2
j_call: TRBJ2-2
cdr3_length: 18
cdr3_aa: CASSELAGGKLKTGELFF

v_call: TRBV4-2
j_call: TRBJ1-5
cdr3_length: 17
cdr3_aa: CASSQEGGRQSGRPQHF